This TCR beta chain was captured in a study of T cell repertoires in cytomegalovirus infection. V was shortened by 3 bases and J by 0 bases, with 18 bases between the two germline ends. Germline V CDR1 and CDR2: LNHDA, SQIVND (reference sequence). This CDR3 region has 18 residues. This clonotype occurred a few times. TCRdb fed the reads into MiXCR, producing one record per CDR3 protein. The sample carries some 680,000 distinct CDR3 sequences, 35% to 45% recorded once. Sequenced sample: PBMCs. This TCR was sampled from a human donor in good health (CMV status not recorded). Some clones in this sample may be carry-over from other donors' samples. J is TRBJ2-4 and V is TRBV19; perhaps D is TRBD1 or TRBD2 (6 bases each). This CDR3 reads CASSMRGGRTLAKNIQYF. CDR3 sequence (DNA): TGTGCCAGTAGTATGAGAGGGGGGCGTACTCTAGCCAAAAACATTCAGTACTTC.